The present T cell receptor (beta chain) was sequenced within a study of blood T cells in healthy people across ages. This clonotype was observed many times. Its antigen is unidentified. Overall study results and limits: It was held that diversity estimates obtained from one million T cells represented underestimates. For the donors, CMV status was unknown and possibly confounded expanded clonotype changes.

Germline assignment: CDR1 SGHTA and CDR2 FQGNSA. V was pared by 1 base and J by 0 bases, with 7 bases between. This CDR3 comprises 14 residues. Per sample, at least 6 micrograms of total RNA were extracted. The second PCR ran about 6 to 12 cycles with a sample-barcoded 5' primer and J-beta primers. TCRdb called the 5' RACE reads again in MiXCR, with one record for every CDR3 protein. The table lists about 1 million distinct CDR3 sequences, over 35% of them singletons, with approximately 17% in the top ten. The V gene is TRBV7-2, the J gene TRBJ2-7; no clear D. Sequenced sample: blood. This TCR came from a woman between 55 and 75 years old in good health. CDR3 nucleotide sequence: TGTGCCAGCAGCTTAGAACCGGTCTCCTACGAGCAGTACTTC. Its translation: CASSLEPVSYEQYF.